This TCR beta chain was recovered during a study of shared clonotypes between healthy human individuals. Overall study results and limits: Although depth was large, rarefaction showed that sequencing of the sorted subsets was incomplete.

Germline CDR1 reads MNHEY; CDR2 reads SVGAGI. Trimming shortened V by 6 bases and J by 2 bases, and 14 bases separated the two germline ends. The CDR3 sequence is 15 residues long. A remark on this clone: Its antigen is currently unknown.

Assay: immunoSEQ multiplex PCR; the TCRdb copy retains only in-frame clones and omits some. The sample consists of over a million clones, 95% to 99% of them appearing once. This receptor was obtained from a man aged 25 to 40 in good health. V is TRBV6-5 and J is TRBJ2-1; D is unresolved. The sequenced material came from naive CD4+ T cells sorted from blood. Subset described: CD45RA+ positively selected. The chain's CDR3 is CASSRILGPYNEQFF. The CDR3 bases are TGTGCCAGCAGCCGCATCCTAGGACCCTACAATGAGCAGTTCTTC.